A selection of T cell receptor beta chains follows, all from one sample in a study of PD-1 blockade in classical Hodgkin lymphoma. Sequencing used immunoSEQ multiplex PCR; TCRdb keeps in-frame clones, though not all of them. The sample contains 85,000 to 90,000 clones, approximately 90% of which appear only once. The sequencing used peripheral blood mononuclear cells (PBMCs), collected before the fourth cycle of nivolumab. The receptors originated from a human donor with classical Hodgkin lymphoma. Each CDR3 is given without its conserved first and last residue.

j_gene,v_gene,CDR3aa
TRBJ2-7,TRBV6-5,ASSTGQTYSYEQY
TRBJ2-7,TRBV11-2,ASSLVGGLRSYEQY
TRBJ2-1,TRBV7-7,ASSLKGSYNEQF
TRBJ1-1,TRBV11-2,ASSLDPGSSEAF
TRBJ1-1,TRBV28,ASSLRGGGRWTEAF
TRBJ2-1,TRBV6-6,ATTPERQGGNEQF
TRBJ2-1,TRBV19,ASSILQAEDEQF
TRBJ2-2,TRBV9,ASSVVMNTGELF
TRBJ1-3,TRBV5-1,ASSDAGAGNTIY
TRBJ1-4,TRBV28,ASSRTGSNEKLF
TRBJ1-4,TRBV5-1,ASSPDRIGGEKLF
TRBJ2-1,TRBV7-3,ASSYQGTGQF
TRBJ2-7,TRBV28,ASSLWTGQGQEQY
TRBJ2-1,TRBV4-2,ASSQDWGGAPYEQF
TRBJ1-1,TRBV30,AWREQGKAF
TRBJ2-3,TRBV4-3,ASSQGVASTDTQY
TRBJ2-5,TRBV10-3,AISESRDGPQETQY
TRBJ2-7,TRBV18,ASSRYGTGDYEQY
TRBJ2-1,TRBV7-8,ASSTPLAGGGNEQF
TRBJ1-2,TRBV5-1,ASSEAGGYGYT
TRBJ2-7,TRBV7-2,ASSLGLGQQLYEQY
TRBJ1-1,TRBV5-5,ASSLYSSNTEAF
TRBJ2-7,TRBV5-1,ASSLSDGSYEQY
TRBJ2-5,TRBV27,ASSWTSGLQETQY
TRBJ2-7,TRBV13,ASSHTDYEQY
TRBJ2-5,TRBV10-3,AISESSGGETQY
TRBJ2-1,TRBV9,ASSPWDTDNEQF
TRBJ1-2,TRBV28,ASSRSGTDYGYT
TRBJ1-2,TRBV7-2,ASSLQGAPNYGYT
TRBJ2-7,TRBV7-6,ASSLVGTGRPYEQY
TRBJ2-6,TRBV6-1,ASRVMDSGANVLT
TRBJ1-1,TRBV30,AWSALEWGRTEAF
TRBJ2-6,TRBV4-3,ASSQDRDRGTSSGANVLT
TRBJ1-2,TRBV21-1,ASSIRTGVGYT
TRBJ1-5,TRBV7-8,ASSFSPWVRGGIDQPQH
TRBJ2-5,TRBV6-1,ASSVNTGGQETQY
TRBJ1-1,TRBV7-3,ASKSMNTEAF
TRBJ1-1,TRBV6-1,ASSEYGYMNTEAF
TRBJ2-1,TRBV5-8,ASSLLRGYNEQF
TRBJ1-1,TRBV11-3,ASSASRLNTEAF